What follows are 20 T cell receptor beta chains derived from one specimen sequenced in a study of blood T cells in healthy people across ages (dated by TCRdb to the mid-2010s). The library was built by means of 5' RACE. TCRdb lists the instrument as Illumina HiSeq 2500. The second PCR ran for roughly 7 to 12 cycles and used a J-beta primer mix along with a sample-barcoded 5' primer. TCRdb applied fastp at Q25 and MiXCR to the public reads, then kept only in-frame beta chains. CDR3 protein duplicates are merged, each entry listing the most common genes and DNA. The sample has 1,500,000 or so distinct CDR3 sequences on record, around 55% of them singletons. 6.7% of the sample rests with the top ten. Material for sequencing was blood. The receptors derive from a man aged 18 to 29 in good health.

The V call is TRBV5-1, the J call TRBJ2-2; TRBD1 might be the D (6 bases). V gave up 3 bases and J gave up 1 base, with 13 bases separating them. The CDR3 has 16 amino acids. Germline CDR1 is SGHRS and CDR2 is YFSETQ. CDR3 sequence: CASSYEDSLNTGELFF. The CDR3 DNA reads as TGCGCCAGCAGCTATGAGGACAGCCTGAACACCGGGGAGCTGTTTTTT.

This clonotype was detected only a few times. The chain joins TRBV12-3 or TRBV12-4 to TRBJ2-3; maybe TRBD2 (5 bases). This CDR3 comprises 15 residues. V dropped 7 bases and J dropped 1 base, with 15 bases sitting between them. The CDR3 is CASNPLERGTDTQYF. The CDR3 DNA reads TGTGCCAGCAACCCCCTGGAGAGGGGCACAGATACGCAGTATTTT.

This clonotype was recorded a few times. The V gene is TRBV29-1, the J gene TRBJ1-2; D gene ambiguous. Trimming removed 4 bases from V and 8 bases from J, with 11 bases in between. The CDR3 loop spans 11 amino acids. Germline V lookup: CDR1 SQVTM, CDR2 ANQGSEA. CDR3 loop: CSVGNGEGYTF. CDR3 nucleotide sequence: TGCAGCGTTGGAAATGGGGAGGGCTACACCTTC.

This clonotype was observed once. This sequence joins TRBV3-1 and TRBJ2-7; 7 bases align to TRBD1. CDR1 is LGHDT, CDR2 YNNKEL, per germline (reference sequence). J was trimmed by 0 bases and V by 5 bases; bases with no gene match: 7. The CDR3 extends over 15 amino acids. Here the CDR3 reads CASSGTAQVSYEQYF. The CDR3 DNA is TGTGCCAGCAGCGGGACAGCCCAAGTCTCCTACGAGCAGTACTTC.

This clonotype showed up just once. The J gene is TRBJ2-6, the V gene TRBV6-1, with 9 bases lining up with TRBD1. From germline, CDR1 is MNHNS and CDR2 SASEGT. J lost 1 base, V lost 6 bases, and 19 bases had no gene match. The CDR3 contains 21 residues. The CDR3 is CASRLRTGVKSKVSGANVLTF. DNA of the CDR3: TGTGCCAGCAGGCTACGGACAGGGGTAAAAAGTAAAGTATCTGGGGCCAACGTCCTGACTTTC.

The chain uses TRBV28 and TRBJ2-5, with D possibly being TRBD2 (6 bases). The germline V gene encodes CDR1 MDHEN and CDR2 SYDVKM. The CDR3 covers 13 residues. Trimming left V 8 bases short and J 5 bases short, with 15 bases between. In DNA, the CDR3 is TGTGCCAGCCGGATTACGGGGGTGGAGACCCAGTACTTC. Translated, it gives CASRITGVETQYF.

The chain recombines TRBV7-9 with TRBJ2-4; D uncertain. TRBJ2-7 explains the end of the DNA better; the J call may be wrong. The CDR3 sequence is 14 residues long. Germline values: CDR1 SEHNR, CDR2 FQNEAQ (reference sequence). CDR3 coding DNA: TGTGCCAGCAGCTTAGTCGACAATAGATACGAGCAGTACTTC. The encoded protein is CASSLVDNRYEQYF.

CDR3 nucleotide sequence: TGTGCCAGCAGCTTCAAACAGGGTGCCTTGGGTGAGCAGTTCTTC. It encodes CASSFKQGALGEQFF. V is TRBV7-9 and J is TRBJ2-1, with TRBD1 as a possible D gene (6 bases). CDR1 is SEHNR, CDR2 FQNEAQ, per germline (reference sequence). The CDR3 contains 15 residues. The V gene lost 3 bases and the J gene lost 9 bases, with 18 bases spanning the gap.

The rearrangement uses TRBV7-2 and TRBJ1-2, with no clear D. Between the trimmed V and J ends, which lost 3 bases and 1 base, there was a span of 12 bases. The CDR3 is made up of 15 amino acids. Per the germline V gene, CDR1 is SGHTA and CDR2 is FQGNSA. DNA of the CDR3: TGTGCCAGCAGCTTGGCGTCGGCCAATAACTATGGCTACACCTTC. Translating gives CASSLASANNYGYTF.

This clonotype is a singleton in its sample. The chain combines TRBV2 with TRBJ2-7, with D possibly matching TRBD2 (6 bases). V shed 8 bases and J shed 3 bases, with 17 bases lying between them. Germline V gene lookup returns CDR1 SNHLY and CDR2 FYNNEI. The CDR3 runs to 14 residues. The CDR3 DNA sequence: TGTGCCAGCGTCCCCGGGAGCAGGGACTACGAGCAGTACTTC. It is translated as CASVPGSRDYEQYF.

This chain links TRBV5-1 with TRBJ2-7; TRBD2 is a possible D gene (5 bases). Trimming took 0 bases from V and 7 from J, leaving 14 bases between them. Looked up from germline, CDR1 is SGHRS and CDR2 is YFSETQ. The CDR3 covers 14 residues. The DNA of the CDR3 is TGCGCCAGCAGCTTGGGGACGGGCCGGAGGGAGCAGTACTTC. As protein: CASSLGTGRREQYF.

CDR3 protein: CSASQMDRDNQPQHF. CDR3 nucleotides: TGCAGTGCTTCTCAAATGGACAGGGACAATCAGCCCCAGCATTTT. The V and J genes are TRBV20-1 and TRBJ1-5; TRBD1 agrees at 8 bases. The V gene end was trimmed by 5 bases and the J gene end by 3 bases; junction bases not matched to a gene: 9. The germline V gene encodes CDR1 DFQATT and CDR2 SNEGSKA (reference sequence). This CDR3 is built from 15 residues.

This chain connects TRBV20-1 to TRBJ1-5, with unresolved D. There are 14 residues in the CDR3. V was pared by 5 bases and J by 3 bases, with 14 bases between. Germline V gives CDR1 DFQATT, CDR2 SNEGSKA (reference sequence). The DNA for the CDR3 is TGCAGTGCTGACGCGGAAGGATCCAATCAGCCCCAGCATTTT. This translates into CSADAEGSNQPQHF.

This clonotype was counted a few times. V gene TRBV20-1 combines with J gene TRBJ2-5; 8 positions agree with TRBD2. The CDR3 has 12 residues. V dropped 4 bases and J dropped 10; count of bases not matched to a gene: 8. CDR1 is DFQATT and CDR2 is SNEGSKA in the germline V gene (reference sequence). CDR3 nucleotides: TGCAGTGCTACCGGACTAGCATGGGACCAGTACTTC. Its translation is CSATGLAWDQYF.

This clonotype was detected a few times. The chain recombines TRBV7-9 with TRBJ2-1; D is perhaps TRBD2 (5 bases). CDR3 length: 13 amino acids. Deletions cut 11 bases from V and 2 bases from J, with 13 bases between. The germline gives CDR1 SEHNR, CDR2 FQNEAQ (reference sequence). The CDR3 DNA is TGTGCCCCGTTTGCGACTACCTACAATGAGCAGTTCTTC. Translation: CAPFATTYNEQFF.

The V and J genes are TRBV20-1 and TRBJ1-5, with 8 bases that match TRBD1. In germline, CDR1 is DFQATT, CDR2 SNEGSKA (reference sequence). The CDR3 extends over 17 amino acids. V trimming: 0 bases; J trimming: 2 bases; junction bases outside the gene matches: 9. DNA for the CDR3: TGCAGTGCTAGAGATTCCGGAGGGGGACAGGGCAATCAGCCCCAGCATTTT. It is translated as CSARDSGGGQGNQPQHF.

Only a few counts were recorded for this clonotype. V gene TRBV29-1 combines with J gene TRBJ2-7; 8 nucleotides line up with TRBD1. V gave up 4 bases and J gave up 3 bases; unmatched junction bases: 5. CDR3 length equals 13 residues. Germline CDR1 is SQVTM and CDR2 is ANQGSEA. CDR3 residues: CSVATGAGYEQYF. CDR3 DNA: TGCAGCGTTGCGACAGGGGCAGGCTACGAGCAGTACTTC.

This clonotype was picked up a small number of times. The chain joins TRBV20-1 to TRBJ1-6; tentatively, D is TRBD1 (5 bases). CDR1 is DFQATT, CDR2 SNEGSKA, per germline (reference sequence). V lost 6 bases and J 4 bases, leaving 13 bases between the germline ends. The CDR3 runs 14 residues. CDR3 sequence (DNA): TGCAGTGCAGAGGACACTCCTTATAATTCACCCCTCCACTTT. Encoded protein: CSAEDTPYNSPLHF.

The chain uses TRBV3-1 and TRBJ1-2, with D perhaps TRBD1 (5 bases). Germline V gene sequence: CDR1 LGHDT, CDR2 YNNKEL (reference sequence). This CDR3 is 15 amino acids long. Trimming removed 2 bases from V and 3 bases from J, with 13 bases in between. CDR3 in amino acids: CASSQNVGAYYGYTF. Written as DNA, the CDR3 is TGTGCCAGCAGCCAAAACGTCGGGGCGTACTATGGCTACACCTTC.

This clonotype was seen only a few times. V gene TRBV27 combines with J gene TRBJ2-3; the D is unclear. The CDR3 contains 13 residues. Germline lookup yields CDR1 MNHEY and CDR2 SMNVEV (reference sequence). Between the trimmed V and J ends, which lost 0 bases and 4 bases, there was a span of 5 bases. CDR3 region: CASSLSVADTQYF. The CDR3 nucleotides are TGTGCCAGCAGTTTATCGGTTGCAGATACGCAGTATTTT.